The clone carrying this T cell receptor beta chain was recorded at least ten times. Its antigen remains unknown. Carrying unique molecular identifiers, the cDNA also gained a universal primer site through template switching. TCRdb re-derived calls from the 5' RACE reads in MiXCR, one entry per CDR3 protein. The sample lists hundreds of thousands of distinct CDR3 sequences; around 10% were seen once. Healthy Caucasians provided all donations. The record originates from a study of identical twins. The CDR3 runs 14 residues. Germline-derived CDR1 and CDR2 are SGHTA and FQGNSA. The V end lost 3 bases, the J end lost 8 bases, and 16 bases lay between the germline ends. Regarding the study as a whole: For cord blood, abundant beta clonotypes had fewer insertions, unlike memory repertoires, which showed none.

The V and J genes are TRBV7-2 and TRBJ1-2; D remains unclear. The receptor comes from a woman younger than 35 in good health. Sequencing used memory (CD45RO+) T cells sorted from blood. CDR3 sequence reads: CASSFKWGEGGYTF. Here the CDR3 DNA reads TGTGCCAGCAGCTTCAAGTGGGGAGAAGGCGGCTACACCTTC.